The 7 T cell receptor beta chains below were found in one sample sequenced in a study of OX40 agonist ivuxolimab in advanced cancers. Libraries were prepared by immunoSEQ multiplex PCR; TCRdb keeps only in-frame clonotypes and omits some of them. The sample has around 43,000 clones, approximately 86% seen once. This specimen was CD4+ or CD8+ T cells sorted from blood, taken in a trial of the OX40 agonist ivuxolimab. The receptor set was obtained from an adult with an advanced solid tumor such as melanoma, head and neck, liver or kidney cancer.

This rearrangement joins TRBV6-6 to TRBJ1-1, with D unresolved. The CDR3 spans 12 residues. Germline V gene lookup returns CDR1 MNHNY and CDR2 SVGAGI (reference sequence). The V end lost 2 bases, the J end lost 3 bases, and 4 bases lay between the germline ends. In DNA form, the CDR3 reads TGTGCCAGCAGTTACGGGGACACTGAAGCTTTCTTT. Translation: CASSYGDTEAFF.

The V and J genes are TRBV7-6 and TRBJ1-2; possible D gene TRBD1, 6 bases. This CDR3 contains 16 residues. V was trimmed by 2 bases and J by 1 base, leaving 14 bases between them. CDR1 SGHVS and CDR2 FNYEAQ come from the germline V gene. CDR3 loop: CASSLRGGVDNYGYTF. The CDR3, as DNA: TGTGCCAGCAGCTTAAGGGGGGGCGTCGATAACTATGGCTACACCTTC.

The rearrangement uses TRBV11-2 and TRBJ2-5; the match to TRBD2 covers 7 bases. Germline-derived CDR1 and CDR2 are SGHAT and FQNNGV. The J segment lost 0 bases and the V segment lost 7 bases, leaving 8 bases of the junction unmatched. This CDR3 has 15 residues. In DNA form, the CDR3 reads TGTGCCAGCACCGCGGGGGACGAGTACCAAGAGACCCAGTACTTC. Protein: CASTAGDEYQETQYF.

The chain recombines TRBV9 with TRBJ1-1; D unresolved. Per germline, CDR1 SGDLS and CDR2 YYNGEE. CDR3 length: 12 residues. Trimming removed 0 bases from V and 5 bases from J, with 5 bases in between. Written as DNA, the CDR3 is TGTGCCAGCAGCGTAGGGGAGACTGAAGCTTTCTTT. This gives the protein CASSVGETEAFF. The full variable domain, in which reference TRBV9 and TRBJ1-1 provide the parts outside the CDR3, is DSGVTQTPKHLITATGQRVTLRCSPRSGDLSVYWYQQSLDQGLQFLIQYYNGEERAKGNILERFSAQQFPDLHSELNLSSLELGDSALYFCASSVGETEAFFGQGTRLTVV.

The table lists this clone with a count of one. The chain has TRBV9 and TRBJ2-7; TRBD1 matches 11 bases. After removal of 3 bases from V and 3 bases from J, the junction contained 2 bases not matched to a gene. The CDR3 has 14 amino acids. CDR1 and CDR2 (germline): SGDLS, YYNGEE. CDR3 sequence: CASSAGTGGYEQYF. For the CDR3, the DNA is TGTGCCAGCAGCGCCGGGACAGGGGGCTACGAGCAGTACTTC.

The genes are TRBV9 and TRBJ1-3; D not certain. Germline loops: CDR1 SGDLS, CDR2 YYNGEE. CDR3 length equals 15 residues. The V end lost 3 bases, the J end lost 0 bases, and 10 bases lay between the germline ends. The CDR3 sequence is CASSGGAGSGNTIYF. The DNA for the CDR3 is TGTGCCAGCAGCGGAGGCGCAGGCTCTGGAAACACCATATATTTT. Full variable domain (remainder filled in from reference TRBV9 and TRBJ1-3): DSGVTQTPKHLITATGQRVTLRCSPRSGDLSVYWYQQSLDQGLQFLIQYYNGEERAKGNILERFSAQQFPDLHSELNLSSLELGDSALYFCASSGGAGSGNTIYFGEGSWLTVV.

This sequence joins TRBV27 and TRBJ2-5; D is possibly TRBD2 (7 bases). V dropped 5 bases and J dropped 5 bases, with 21 bases sitting between them. The CDR3 length is 16 residues. The germline CDR1 and CDR2 sequences are MNHEY and SMNVEV (reference sequence). CDR3 bases: TGTGCCAGCAGTCTGGGGGGGGGCTGGGGTACGGAGACCCAGTACTTC. Its translation: CASSLGGGWGTETQYF.